The clone carrying this TCR beta chain appeared a single time. The antigen is undetermined. TCRdb's copy holds only in-frame clones and misses some; the assay was immunoSEQ multiplex PCR. Of roughly 83,000 clones listed, more than 75% are singletons. This sample was included in a study of T cell responses to AZD1222 COVID-19 vaccine. Study-wide background: Pooling of second doses given at about 4 or about 12 weeks was done. Study-wide points: All repertoire sampling was performed exclusively after the peak T cell response. Most donors were white British and more were female, and clonal diversity was possibly underestimated.

This CDR3 contains 13 residues. V shed 5 bases and J shed 3 bases, with 7 bases lying between them. Germline V CDR1 and CDR2: ENHRY, SYGVKD. The V and J genes are TRBV10-3 and TRBJ1-4; no clear D. This specimen was peripheral blood, taken on day 0 of AZD1222 vaccination. The TCR comes from an adult in good health. For the CDR3, the DNA is TGTGCCATCAGTCACGGGGCTAATGAAAAACTGTTTTTT. Residues: CAISHGANEKLFF.